Following are 15 T cell receptor beta chains from one sample sequenced in a study of graft-versus-host responses after intestinal transplantation. Profiling relied on immunoSEQ multiplex PCR, and the TCRdb table lists in-frame clones only, not all of them. The sample comprises about 14,000 clones, roughly a third of which are singletons, and 4.5% to 6% rests with the top ten. Here the sequenced sample was alloreactive CD4+ T cells from a mixed lymphocyte reaction culture, taken before intestinal transplant. Subset here: CFSE-low proliferating T cells sorted from roughly six-day pre-transplant mixed lymphocyte reaction (GvH or HvG direction). The receptors were gathered from a human patient who received an intestinal transplant.

The chain employs TRBV15 and TRBJ2-7, with TRBD2 identical over 8 bases. CDR3 length: 16 amino acids. V was pared by 0 bases and J by 10 bases, with 14 bases of the junction left unmatched. Germline values: CDR1 LNHNV, CDR2 YYDKDF (reference sequence). CDR3 amino acids: CATSREYRGRGAGQYF. The CDR3 DNA reads as TGTGCCACCAGCAGAGAATACCGGGGGCGGGGGGCTGGACAGTACTTC.

This clone has only a few counts. The chain is built from TRBV5-1 and TRBJ2-5, with TRBD1 matching 8 bases. V lost 2 bases to trimming and J lost 4 bases; unmatched junction nucleotides: 1. This CDR3 region has 13 residues. Per germline, CDR1 SGHRS and CDR2 YFSETQ. CDR3 nucleotide sequence: TGCGCCAGCAGCTTTCAGGGGGCAGAGACCCAGTACTTC. The encoded protein is CASSFQGAETQYF.

The chain couples TRBV5-1 to TRBJ2-7, with 9 nucleotides matching TRBD2. This CDR3 comprises 17 residues. Germline assignment: CDR1 SGHRS and CDR2 YFSETQ. V lost 0 bases, J lost 7 bases, and 14 bases stayed unmatched. CDR3 bases: TGCGCCAGCAGCTTGGGCCGGGGGACTAGCCGGAGAGGGGAGCAGTACTTC. This translates into CASSLGRGTSRRGEQYF.

The gene calls are TRBV10-1 and TRBJ2-7; D is perhaps TRBD1 or TRBD2 (5 bases each). Germline V gene sequence: CDR1 WNHNN, CDR2 SYGVQD (reference sequence). V was shortened by 2 bases and J by 7 bases, with 15 bases between the two germline ends. The length of the CDR3 is 14 residues. CDR3: CASSEGGARWEQYF. In nucleotides, the CDR3 is TGCGCCAGCAGTGAGGGGGGTGCCCGATGGGAGCAGTACTTC.

This clone is medium-sized in the sample. The rearrangement uses TRBV10-2 and TRBJ1-5; the D is unclear. The CDR3 runs 13 residues. V was pared by 7 bases and J by 5 bases, with 12 bases between. From germline, CDR1 is WSHSY and CDR2 SAAADI. The CDR3 nucleotides read TGCGCCAGCAAACGGCCAGGCGATCAGCCCCAGCATTTT. Its protein product is CASKRPGDQPQHF.

CDR3 residues: CASSTRQGTSPLHF. The CDR3 nucleotides are TGTGCCAGCAGCACAAGACAGGGTACTTCACCCCTCCACTTT. The J gene is TRBJ1-6, the V gene TRBV27, with 7 bases identical to TRBD1. Losses at the gene ends were 6 bases for V and 9 bases for J; bases not matched to a gene: 8. The V gene's germline CDR1 is MNHEY and CDR2 SMNVEV (reference sequence). The CDR3 contains 14 residues.

V gene TRBV18 combines with J gene TRBJ2-7; D ambiguous. Trimming removed 1 base from V and 2 bases from J, with 9 bases in between. Germline loops: CDR1 KGHSH, CDR2 LQKENI. The CDR3 length is 14 residues. CDR3 amino acids: CASSPRPETYEQYF. The DNA for the CDR3 is TGTGCCAGCTCACCACGTCCGGAAACCTACGAGCAGTACTTC.

The CDR3 DNA sequence: TGTGCCAGCAGCCGGCGGGAGCGGTACACAGATACGCAGTATTTT. It translates to CASSRRERYTDTQYF. V and J are TRBV5-5 and TRBJ2-3; 7 nucleotides align to TRBD2. V shed 4 bases, J shed 2 bases, and the junction held 7 bases outside the gene matches. The V gene's germline CDR1 is SGHKS and CDR2 YYEKEE (reference sequence). CDR3 size: 15 residues.

This clone has only a few counts. V is TRBV18 and J is TRBJ1-5, with D tentatively TRBD1 (5 bases). CDR1 KGHSH and CDR2 LQKENI come from the germline V gene. V was shortened by 2 bases and J by 8 bases, with 10 bases between the two germline ends. CDR3 length: 13 amino acids. The CDR3 loop is CASSPSREEPQHF. The CDR3 nucleotides read TGTGCCAGCTCACCATCCAGGGAGGAGCCCCAGCATTTT.

The rearrangement links TRBV6-1 to TRBJ2-7, with 8 bases matching TRBD1. Germline CDR1 is MNHNS and CDR2 is SASEGT. CDR3 length: 12 amino acids. With V trimmed by 6 bases and J by 4 bases, 2 bases remained unmatched. CDR3 residues: CASSGTGYEQYF. The CDR3 coding sequence is TGTGCCAGCAGCGGGACAGGTTACGAGCAGTACTTC.

The chain couples TRBV21-1 to TRBJ1-1; the DNA was not compared with TRBD1, the D call given in the table. TRBV21-1 is deemed a pseudogene. This CDR3 has 14 residues. CDR3 region: CASSKDRPNTEAFF. The CDR3 DNA reads TGTGCCAGCAGCAAGGACAGGCCGAACACTGAAGCTTTCTTT.

This chain uses TRBV7-4 with TRBJ1-4, with unresolved D. This CDR3 contains 13 residues. Germline V lookup: CDR1 SGHVT, CDR2 SQSDAQ. Trimming stripped 1 base from V and 8 bases from J, with 8 bases between. As DNA, the CDR3 is TGTGCCAGCAGCTTAGTGTTTAGGGAAAAACTGTTTTTT. As protein: CASSLVFREKLFF.

A remark on this clone: The conserved final phenylalanine or tryptophan is absent from the CDR3, which likely points to a read error. The chain uses TRBV6-1 and TRBJ1-1, with D perhaps TRBD1 (5 bases). The V end was cut by 11 bases, the J end by 4 bases, with 11 bases between. The germline V gene encodes CDR1 MNHNS and CDR2 SASEGT. This CDR3 has 11 residues. CDR3 amino acids: CAGTRGTEAFL. The CDR3 DNA follows: TGTGCCGGAACTAGGGGCACTGAAGCTTTCCTT.

The chain combines TRBV7-8 with TRBJ2-7; 9 bases agree with TRBD2. Unmatched junction bases numbered 2, after V lost 3 bases and J lost 2 bases. The CDR3 totals 14 residues. CDR1 is SGHVS, CDR2 FQNEAQ, per germline. The CDR3 nucleotides are TGTGCCAGCAGCTTTAGCGGGGGACCCTACGAGCAGTACTTC. Residues: CASSFSGGPYEQYF.

The chain links TRBV6-5 to TRBJ2-2, with 7 bases fitting TRBD1. Germline CDR1 MNHEY, CDR2 SVGAGI. The CDR3 length is 14 residues. The trim removed 5 bases at V and 4 bases at J, leaving 4 bases unmatched. This CDR3 reads CASSTTGVTGELFF. The CDR3 nucleotides read TGTGCCAGCAGTACTACAGGGGTCACCGGGGAGCTGTTTTTT.